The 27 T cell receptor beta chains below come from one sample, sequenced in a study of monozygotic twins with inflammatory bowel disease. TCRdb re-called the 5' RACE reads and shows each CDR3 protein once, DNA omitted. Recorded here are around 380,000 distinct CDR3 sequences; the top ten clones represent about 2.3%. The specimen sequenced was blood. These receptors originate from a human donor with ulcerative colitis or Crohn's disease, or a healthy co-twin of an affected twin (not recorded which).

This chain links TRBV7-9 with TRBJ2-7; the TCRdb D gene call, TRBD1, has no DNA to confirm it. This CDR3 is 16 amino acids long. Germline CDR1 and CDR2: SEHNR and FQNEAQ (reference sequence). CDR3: CASSRTGGGGPREQYF.

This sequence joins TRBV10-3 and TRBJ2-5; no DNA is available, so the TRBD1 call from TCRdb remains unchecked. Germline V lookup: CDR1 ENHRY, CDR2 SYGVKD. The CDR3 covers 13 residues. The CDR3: CAISERGKETQYF.

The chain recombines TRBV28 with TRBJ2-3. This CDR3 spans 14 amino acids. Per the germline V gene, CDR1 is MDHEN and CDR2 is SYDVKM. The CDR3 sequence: CASSSPSTTDTQYF.

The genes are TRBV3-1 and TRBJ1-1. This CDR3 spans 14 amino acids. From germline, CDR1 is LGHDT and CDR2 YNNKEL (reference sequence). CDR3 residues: CASSQDNANTEAFF.

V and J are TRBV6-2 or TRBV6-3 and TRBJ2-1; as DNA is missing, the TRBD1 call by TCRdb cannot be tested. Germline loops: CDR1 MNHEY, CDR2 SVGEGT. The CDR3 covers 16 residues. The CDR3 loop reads CASSAYRQGGYNEQFF.

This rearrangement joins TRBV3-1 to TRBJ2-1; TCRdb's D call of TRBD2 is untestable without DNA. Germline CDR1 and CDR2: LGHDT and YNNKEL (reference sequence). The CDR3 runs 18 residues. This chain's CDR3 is CASSQGIPGLAVRNEQFF.

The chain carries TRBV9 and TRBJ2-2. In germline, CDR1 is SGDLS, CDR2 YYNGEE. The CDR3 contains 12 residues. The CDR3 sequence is CASSVAGGELFF.

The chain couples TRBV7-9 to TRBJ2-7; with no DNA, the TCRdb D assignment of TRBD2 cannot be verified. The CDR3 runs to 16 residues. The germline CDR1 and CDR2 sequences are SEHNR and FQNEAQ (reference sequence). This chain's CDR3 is CASSGTSGKWNYEQYF.

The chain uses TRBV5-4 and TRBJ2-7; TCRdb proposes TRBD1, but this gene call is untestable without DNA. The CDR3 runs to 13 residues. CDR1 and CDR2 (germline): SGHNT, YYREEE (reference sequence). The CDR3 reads CASSLQGSHEQYF.

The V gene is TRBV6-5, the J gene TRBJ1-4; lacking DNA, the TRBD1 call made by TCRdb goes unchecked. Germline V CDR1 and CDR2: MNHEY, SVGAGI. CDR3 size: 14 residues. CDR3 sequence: CASSYGTLDEKLFF.

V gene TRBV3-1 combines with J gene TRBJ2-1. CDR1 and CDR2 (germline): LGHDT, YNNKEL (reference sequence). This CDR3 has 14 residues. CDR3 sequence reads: CASSQAGYYNEQFF.

Here the CDR3 reads CSVGDRAGYGYTF. The chain links TRBV29-1 to TRBJ1-2; TCRdb picks TRBD1, but there is no DNA to check that call. Germline V gives CDR1 SQVTM, CDR2 ANQGSEA. There are 13 residues in the CDR3.

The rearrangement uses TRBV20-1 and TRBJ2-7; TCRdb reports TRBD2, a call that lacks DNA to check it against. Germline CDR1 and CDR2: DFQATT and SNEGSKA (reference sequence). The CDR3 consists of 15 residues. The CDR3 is CSARDLGTNSYEQYF.

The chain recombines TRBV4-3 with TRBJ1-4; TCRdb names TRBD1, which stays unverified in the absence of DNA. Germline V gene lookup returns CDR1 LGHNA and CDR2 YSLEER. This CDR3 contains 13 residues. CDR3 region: CASSQEGGEKLFF.

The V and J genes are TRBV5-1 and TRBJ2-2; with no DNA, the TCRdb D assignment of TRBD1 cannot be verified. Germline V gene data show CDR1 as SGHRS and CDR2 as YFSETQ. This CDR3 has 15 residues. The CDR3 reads CASSHGTGVTGELFF.

This chain's CDR3 is CASSDWAGGRSTSEQFF. V gene TRBV6-1 combines with J gene TRBJ2-1; TCRdb selects TRBD2, and the lack of DNA leaves this call unchecked. Germline CDR1 and CDR2: MNHNS and SASEGT. This CDR3 is built from 17 residues.

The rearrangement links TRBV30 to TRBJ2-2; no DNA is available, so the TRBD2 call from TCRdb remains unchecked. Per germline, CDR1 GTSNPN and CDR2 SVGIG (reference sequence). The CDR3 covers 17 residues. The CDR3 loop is CAWSRTSGRANTGELFF.

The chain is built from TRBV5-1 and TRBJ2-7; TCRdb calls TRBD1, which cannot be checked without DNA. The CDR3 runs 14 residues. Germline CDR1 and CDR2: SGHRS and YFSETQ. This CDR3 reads CASSLERGTHEQYF. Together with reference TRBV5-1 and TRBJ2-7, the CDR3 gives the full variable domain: KAGVTQTPRYLIKTRGQQVTLSCSPISGHRSVSWYQQTPGQGLQFLFEYFSETQRNKGNFPGRFSGRQFSNSRSEMNVSTLELGDSALYLCASSLERGTHEQYFGPGTRLTVT.

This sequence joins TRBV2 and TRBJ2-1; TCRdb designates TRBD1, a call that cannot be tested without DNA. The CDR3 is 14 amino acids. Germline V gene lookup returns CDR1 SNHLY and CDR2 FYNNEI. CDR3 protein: CASKRDRAFDEQFF.

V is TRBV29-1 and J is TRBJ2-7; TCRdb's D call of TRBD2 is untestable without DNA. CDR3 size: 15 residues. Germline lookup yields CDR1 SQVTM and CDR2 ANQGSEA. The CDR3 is CSVEFGRTNSYEQYF.

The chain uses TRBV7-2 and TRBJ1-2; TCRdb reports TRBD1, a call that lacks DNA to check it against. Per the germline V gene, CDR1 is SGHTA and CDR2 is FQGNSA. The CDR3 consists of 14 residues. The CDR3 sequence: CASSSGGHLHGYTF.

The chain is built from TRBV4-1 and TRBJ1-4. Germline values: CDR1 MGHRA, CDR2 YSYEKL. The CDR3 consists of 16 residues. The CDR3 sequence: CASSQLGRKKDEKLFF.

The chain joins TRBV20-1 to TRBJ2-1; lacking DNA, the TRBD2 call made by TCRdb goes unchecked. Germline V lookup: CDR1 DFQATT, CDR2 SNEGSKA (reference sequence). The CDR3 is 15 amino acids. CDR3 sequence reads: CSARGFSETFGEQFF.

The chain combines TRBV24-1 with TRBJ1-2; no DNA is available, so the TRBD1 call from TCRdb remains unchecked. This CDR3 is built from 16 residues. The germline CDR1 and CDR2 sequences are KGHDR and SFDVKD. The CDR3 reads CATTVRQLGQGDGYTF.

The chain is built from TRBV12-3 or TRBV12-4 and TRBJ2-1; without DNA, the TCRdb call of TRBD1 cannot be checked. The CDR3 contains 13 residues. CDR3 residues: CASSLNQGSEQFF.

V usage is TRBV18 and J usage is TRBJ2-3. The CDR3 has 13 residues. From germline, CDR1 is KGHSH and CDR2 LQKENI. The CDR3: CASSMNRADTQYF. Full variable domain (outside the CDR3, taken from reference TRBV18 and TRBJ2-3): NAGVMQNPRHLVRRRGQEARLRCSPMKGHSHVYWYRQLPEEGLKFMVYLQKENIIDESGMPKERFSAEFPKEGPSILRIQQVVRGDSAAYFCASSMNRADTQYFGPGTRLTVL.

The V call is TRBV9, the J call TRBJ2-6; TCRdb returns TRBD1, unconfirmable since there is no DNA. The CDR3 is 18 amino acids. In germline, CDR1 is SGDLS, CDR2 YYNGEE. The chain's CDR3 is CASRLGTGDYPSANVLTF. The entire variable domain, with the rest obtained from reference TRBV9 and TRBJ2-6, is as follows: DSGVTQTPKHLITATGQRVTLRCSPRSGDLSVYWYQQSLDQGLQFLIQYYNGEERAKGNILERFSAQQFPDLHSELNLSSLELGDSALYFCASRLGTGDYPSANVLTFGAGSRLTVL.